Listed below are T cell receptor beta chains from one sample, sequenced in a study of cytomegalovirus exposure and HLA in healthy donors. TCRdb keeps only in-frame clones here, not all; method: immunoSEQ multiplex PCR. The repertoire holds about 200,000 clones, with around 80% as singletons. Sequencing was done on a sample of PBMCs. The receptors were gathered from a woman in her twenties or thirties in good health and CMV-seropositive. The CDR3 runs from the conserved cysteine through the conserved F or W. Part of the rows lack a size; the others show once, few, many or a class for expanded clones.

V gene: TRBV2; clone size: NA; J gene: TRBJ1-5; CDR3 protein: CASRQGGQPQHF
V gene: TRBV27; clone size: NA; J gene: TRBJ2-2; CDR3 protein: CASSGLADIYANTGELFF
V gene: TRBV15; clone size: few; J gene: TRBJ1-2; CDR3 protein: CATSRDYTRSYGYTF
V gene: TRBV4-1; clone size: NA; J gene: TRBJ2-7; CDR3 protein: CASSHEVRTGTSSSYEQYF
V gene: TRBV19; clone size: NA; J gene: TRBJ1-5; CDR3 protein: CASSAGGGHQPQHF
V gene: TRBV27; clone size: NA; J gene: TRBJ2-7; CDR3 protein: CASSLGGGPYEQYF
V gene: TRBV19; clone size: few; J gene: TRBJ2-1; CDR3 protein: CASSGGGGTEQFF
V gene: TRBV5-6; clone size: NA; J gene: TRBJ1-2; CDR3 protein: CASSLLAGGLYGYTF
V gene: TRBV7-2; clone size: NA; J gene: TRBJ2-7; CDR3 protein: CASSSRTSGGRYEQYF
V gene: TRBV14; clone size: few; J gene: TRBJ1-2; CDR3 protein: CASSRDLDRANTTNYGYTF
V gene: TRBV2; clone size: NA; J gene: TRBJ1-5; CDR3 protein: CASSLGQHSNQPQHF
V gene: TRBV2; clone size: NA; J gene: TRBJ2-1; CDR3 protein: CASSEGDRRGDEQFF
V gene: TRBV5-4; clone size: NA; J gene: TRBJ1-4; CDR3 protein: CASSHDRATNEKLFF
V gene: TRBV11-2; clone size: NA; J gene: TRBJ2-2; CDR3 protein: CASSSDWDSNTGELFF
V gene: TRBV27; clone size: once; J gene: TRBJ1-3; CDR3 protein: CASSLSSGNTIYF
V gene: TRBV11-2; clone size: NA; J gene: TRBJ2-6; CDR3 protein: CASGPGSGANVLTF
V gene: TRBV5-1; clone size: NA; J gene: TRBJ2-6; CDR3 protein: CASSLLRGSSGANVLTF
V gene: TRBV6-6; clone size: NA; J gene: TRBJ1-2; CDR3 protein: CASSYVGTGGYGYTF
V gene: TRBV7-8; clone size: NA; J gene: TRBJ2-7; CDR3 protein: CASSRRGGHYYEQYF
V gene: TRBV23-1; clone size: NA; J gene: TRBJ2-3; CDR3 protein: CARSWGPSGRAADTQYF
V gene: TRBV19; clone size: once; J gene: TRBJ1-2; CDR3 protein: CASSIGPGVSGYGYTF
V gene: TRBV6-5; clone size: NA; J gene: TRBJ1-1; CDR3 protein: CASQQGNTEAFF
V gene: TRBV5-6; clone size: few; J gene: TRBJ2-3; CDR3 protein: CASSLAGRGLATDTQYF
V gene: TRBV5-1; clone size: NA; J gene: TRBJ1-2; CDR3 protein: CASSLTQGSFVAGYTF
V gene: TRBV2; clone size: NA; J gene: TRBJ2-7; CDR3 protein: CASTRGPADSYEQYF
V gene: TRBV27; clone size: NA; J gene: TRBJ1-1; CDR3 protein: CASRDITGFSTEAFF
V gene: TRBV7-9; clone size: NA; J gene: TRBJ2-7; CDR3 protein: CASSPGTAYPAYEQYF
V gene: TRBV4-1; clone size: NA; J gene: TRBJ1-3; CDR3 protein: CASSQSQTTGNTIYF
V gene: TRBV4-1; clone size: NA; J gene: TRBJ1-1; CDR3 protein: CASSHTTGKGTEAFF
V gene: TRBV5-4; clone size: NA; J gene: TRBJ2-7; CDR3 protein: CASSMGTGQINSYEQYF
V gene: TRBV11-3; clone size: NA; J gene: TRBJ1-1; CDR3 protein: CASSLGAGEAFF
V gene: TRBV2; clone size: NA; J gene: TRBJ2-7; CDR3 protein: CASSESYTYEQYF